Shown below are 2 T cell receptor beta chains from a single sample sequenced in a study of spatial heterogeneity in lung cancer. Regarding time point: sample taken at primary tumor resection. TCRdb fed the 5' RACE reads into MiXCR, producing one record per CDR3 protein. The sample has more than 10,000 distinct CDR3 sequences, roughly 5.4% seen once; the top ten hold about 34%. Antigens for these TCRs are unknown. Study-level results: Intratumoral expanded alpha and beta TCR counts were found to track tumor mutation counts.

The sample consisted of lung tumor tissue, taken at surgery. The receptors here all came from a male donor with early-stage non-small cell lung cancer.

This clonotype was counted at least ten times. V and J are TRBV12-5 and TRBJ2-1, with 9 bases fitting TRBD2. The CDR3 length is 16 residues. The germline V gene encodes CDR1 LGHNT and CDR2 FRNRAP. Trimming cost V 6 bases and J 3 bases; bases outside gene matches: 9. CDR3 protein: CASGPGGSGSYNEQFF. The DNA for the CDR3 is TGTGCTAGTGGCCCTGGTGGTAGCGGGAGCTACAATGAGCAGTTCTTC.

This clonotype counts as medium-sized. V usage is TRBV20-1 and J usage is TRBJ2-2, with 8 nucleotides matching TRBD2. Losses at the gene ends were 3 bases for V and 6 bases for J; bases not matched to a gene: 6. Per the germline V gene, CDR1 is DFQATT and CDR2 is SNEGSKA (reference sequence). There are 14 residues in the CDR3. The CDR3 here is CSARPSGSAGELFF. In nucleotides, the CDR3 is TGCAGTGCTAGGCCCAGCGGGAGCGCCGGGGAGCTGTTTTTT.